These T cell receptor beta chains were read from a single sample in a study of human T cells and chemical hapten exposure. TCRdb recomputed calls from the RACE reads with MiXCR, one row per CDR3 protein. The repertoire holds about 140,000 distinct CDR3 sequences, 12% seen once, with about 1.3% in the top ten. This specimen consisted of whole blood, obtained in connection with sensitization to the hapten diphenylcyclopropenone (DPC). These receptors all come from a woman aged 45-60 years with alopecia areata. Some clones in this sample may be carry-over from other donors' samples. Each CDR3 is given with its conserved first and last residue. Fields, in order: D gene, J gene, V gene, clone size, CDR3 protein, CDR3 DNA. The D gene is left open where the match is weak. For some rows the clone size is stated as once, few or many, or as a class when expanded; others skip it.

D: .; J: TRBJ2-2; V: TRBV6-2/TRBV6-3; size: .; CDR3: CASSTRRGAGELFF; DNA: TGTGCCAGCAGTACCAGGAGGGGAGCCGGGGAGCTGTTTTTT
D: .; J: TRBJ1-2; V: TRBV20-1; size: few; CDR3: CSARAGVDGYTF; DNA: TGCAGTGCTAGAGCAGGGGTGGATGGCTACACCTTC
D: TRBD1; J: TRBJ1-1; V: TRBV24-1; size: many; CDR3: CATSDSLAGTGATEAFF; DNA: TGTGCCACCAGTGATTCCCTGGCCGGGACAGGGGCCACTGAAGCTTTCTTT
D: .; J: TRBJ2-4; V: TRBV12-3/TRBV12-4; size: .; CDR3: CAGSPNPGGAGKNIQYF; DNA: TGTGCCGGCAGTCCCAACCCCGGGGGCGCTGGCAAAAACATTCAGTACTTC
D: .; J: TRBJ2-4; V: TRBV29-1; size: .; CDR3: CSVAKGGRVGKNIQYF; DNA: TGCAGCGTTGCGAAAGGTGGCAGGGTGGGCAAAAACATTCAGTACTTC
D: TRBD2; J: TRBJ2-1; V: TRBV19; size: .; CDR3: CASSSQRAGGSYNEQFF; DNA: TGTGCCAGTAGCTCACAGAGGGCGGGAGGGTCCTACAATGAGCAGTTCTTC
D: TRBD2; J: TRBJ2-5; V: TRBV20-1; size: few; CDR3: CSARGTSGQETQYF; DNA: TGCAGTGCTAGGGGGACTAGCGGACAAGAGACCCAGTACTTC
D: .; J: TRBJ2-3; V: TRBV27; size: many; CDR3: CASSLYASTDTQYF; DNA: TGTGCCAGCAGTCTCTACGCTAGCACAGATACGCAGTATTTT
D: .; J: TRBJ1-5; V: TRBV13; size: .; CDR3: CASSYGGDQPQHF; DNA: TGTGCCAGCAGCTACGGAGGGGACCAGCCCCAGCATTTT
D: .; J: TRBJ1-4; V: TRBV7-2; size: .; CDR3: CASSPAPGLGGKLFF; DNA: TGTGCCAGCAGCCCAGCGCCGGGGTTAGGGGGAAAACTGTTTTTT
D: TRBD1; J: TRBJ1-6; V: TRBV6-5; size: many; CDR3: CASSYSPGQGGNSPLHF; DNA: TGTGCCAGCAGTTACTCTCCTGGACAGGGAGGAAATTCACCCCTCCACTTT
D: .; J: TRBJ2-2; V: TRBV5-5; size: many; CDR3: CASSLGPLGTGAGELFF; DNA: TGTGCCAGCAGCTTGGGCCCCCTAGGTACGGGGGCCGGGGAGCTGTTTTTT
D: TRBD1; J: TRBJ1-5; V: TRBV14; size: many; CDR3: CASSGTANNQPQHF; DNA: TGTGCCAGCAGCGGGACAGCCAACAATCAGCCCCAGCATTTT
D: .; J: TRBJ2-1; V: TRBV5-8; size: many; CDR3: CASSLEPITYNEQFF; DNA: TGTGCCAGCAGCTTGGAACCTATTACCTACAATGAGCAGTTCTTC
D: .; J: TRBJ2-6; V: TRBV28; size: .; CDR3: CASSFAGRGWANVLTF; DNA: TGTGCCAGCAGTTTCGCAGGGCGCGGCTGGGCCAACGTCCTGACTTTC
D: .; J: TRBJ1-2; V: TRBV19; size: many; CDR3: CASSIQHRMTHYGYTF; DNA: TGTGCCAGTAGTATACAGCATCGGATGACACACTATGGCTACACCTTC
D: .; J: TRBJ2-1; V: TRBV10-3; size: few; CDR3: CAISDSGGAYNEQFF; DNA: TGTGCCATCAGTGATTCGGGTGGAGCCTACAATGAGCAGTTCTTC
D: TRBD2; J: TRBJ2-3; V: TRBV9; size: .; CDR3: CASSPPREGPTDTQYF; DNA: TGTGCCAGCAGCCCCCCGCGGGAGGGCCCGACAGATACGCAGTATTTT
D: .; J: TRBJ2-7; V: TRBV21-1; size: .; CDR3: CASLDRFKNNEQYF; DNA: TGTGCCAGCCTGGACAGGTTTAAAAACAACGAGCAGTACTTC
D: TRBD2; J: TRBJ2-3; V: TRBV20-1; size: many; CDR3: CSARETSGRVDTQYF; DNA: TGCAGTGCTAGAGAGACTAGCGGGAGAGTAGATACGCAGTATTTT
D: TRBD1; J: TRBJ2-5; V: TRBV7-3; size: .; CDR3: CASSYDRGPETQYF; DNA: TGTGCCAGCAGTTACGACAGGGGGCCGGAGACCCAGTACTTC
D: TRBD2; J: TRBJ2-3; V: TRBV7-2; size: .; CDR3: CASSRASGSTDTQYF; DNA: TGTGCCAGCAGCCGAGCTAGCGGGAGCACAGATACGCAGTATTTT
D: TRBD1; J: TRBJ1-2; V: TRBV28; size: many; CDR3: CATLGGGGAHSDGYTF; DNA: TGTGCCACCCTTGGTGGAGGGGGCGCCCATTCCGATGGCTACACCTTC
D: TRBD1; J: TRBJ1-4; V: TRBV18; size: .; CDR3: CASSPPRTGPEKLFF; DNA: TGTGCCAGCTCACCACCGAGGACAGGCCCTGAAAAACTGTTTTTT
D: .; J: TRBJ1-2; V: TRBV28; size: few; CDR3: CASRSPLGRGYTF; DNA: TGTGCCAGCAGATCCCCTTTGGGCCGTGGCTACACCTTC
D: .; J: TRBJ1-1; V: TRBV7-9; size: few; CDR3: CASSPARTLTEAFF; DNA: TGTGCCAGCAGCCCCGCACGAACTCTGACTGAAGCTTTCTTT
D: .; J: TRBJ2-7; V: TRBV7-2; size: .; CDR3: CASSPLRGTPDKEQYF; DNA: TGTGCCAGCAGCCCCCTTAGAGGGACTCCGGATAAGGAGCAGTACTTC
D: .; J: TRBJ2-1; V: TRBV14; size: many; CDR3: CASSTQGYNEQFF; DNA: TGTGCCAGCAGCACACAGGGCTACAATGAGCAGTTCTTC
D: TRBD1; J: TRBJ2-7; V: TRBV11-2; size: .; CDR3: CASSSDRPDRAVYEQYF; DNA: TGTGCCAGCAGCTCCGACCGCCCGGACAGGGCTGTCTACGAGCAGTACTTC
D: .; J: TRBJ1-3; V: TRBV6-6; size: .; CDR3: CAIAPGIFGNTIYF; DNA: TGTGCCATCGCCCCGGGGATCTTTGGAAACACCATATATTTT
D: .; J: TRBJ1-1; V: TRBV18; size: few; CDR3: CASRSTPVTEAFF; DNA: TGTGCCAGCCGATCCACCCCGGTCACTGAAGCTTTCTTT
D: .; J: TRBJ2-3; V: TRBV29-1; size: .; CDR3: CSVTRSDTQYF; DNA: TGCAGCGTTACCCGTTCAGATACGCAGTATTTT
D: .; J: TRBJ2-7; V: TRBV4-1; size: many; CDR3: CASSQDLSYEQYF; DNA: TGCGCCAGCAGCCAAGACCTCTCCTACGAGCAGTACTTC
D: TRBD1; J: TRBJ1-2; V: TRBV7-9; size: .; CDR3: CASSFPDRDESYGYTF; DNA: TGTGCCAGCAGCTTTCCAGACAGGGACGAGAGCTATGGCTACACCTTC
D: TRBD2; J: TRBJ2-7; V: TRBV6-6; size: many; CDR3: CASSYSNRLAGVDEQYF; DNA: TGTGCCAGCAGTTACTCGAATCGCCTAGCGGGAGTGGATGAGCAGTACTTC
D: .; J: TRBJ2-1; V: TRBV10-3; size: many; CDR3: CAISETGSSYNEQFF; DNA: TGTGCCATCAGTGAGACCGGGAGCTCCTACAATGAGCAGTTCTTC
D: TRBD1; J: TRBJ1-1; V: TRBV28; size: .; CDR3: CASSTGQGGTEAFF; DNA: TGTGCCAGCAGTACGGGACAGGGAGGCACTGAAGCTTTCTTT
D: TRBD2; J: TRBJ2-3; V: TRBV7-2; size: few; CDR3: CASVAAGGPADTQYF; DNA: TGTGCATCGGTGGCAGCGGGAGGGCCGGCGGATACGCAGTATTTT
D: .; J: TRBJ2-1; V: TRBV20-1; size: .; CDR3: CSASGPRTNYNEQFF; DNA: TGCAGTGCTAGTGGCCCCCGGACTAACTACAATGAGCAGTTCTTC
D: .; J: TRBJ2-7; V: TRBV11-3; size: .; CDR3: CASSLVRDSDVQYF; DNA: TGTGCCAGCAGCTTAGTCCGGGACTCGGATGTGCAGTACTTC
D: .; J: TRBJ2-5; V: TRBV29-1; size: many; CDR3: CTWGDRQETQYF; DNA: TGCACCTGGGGTGACAGGCAAGAGACCCAGTACTTC
D: .; J: TRBJ1-2; V: TRBV29-1; size: few; CDR3: CSVLTENYGYTF; DNA: TGCAGCGTTTTAACAGAGAACTATGGCTACACCTTC
D: .; J: TRBJ2-2; V: TRBV4-2; size: few; CDR3: CASSPGPNTGELFF; DNA: TGTGCCAGCAGCCCCGGGCCTAACACCGGGGAGCTGTTTTTT
D: .; J: TRBJ1-1; V: TRBV5-1; size: .; CDR3: CASSLRAGINTEAFF; DNA: TGCGCCAGCAGCTTGCGAGCAGGGATAAACACTGAAGCTTTCTTT
D: TRBD1; J: TRBJ2-3; V: TRBV28; size: many; CDR3: CASSFPTGSTDTQYF; DNA: TGTGCCAGCAGTTTCCCGACAGGGAGCACAGATACGCAGTATTTT
D: .; J: TRBJ2-7; V: TRBV12-3/TRBV12-4; size: .; CDR3: CASTLGISSYEQYF; DNA: TGTGCCAGCACTTTAGGTATTAGCTCCTACGAGCAGTACTTC
D: .; J: TRBJ2-1; V: TRBV29-1; size: .; CDR3: CSVNRDPGQSYNEQFF; DNA: TGCAGCGTTAACCGGGACCCAGGGCAGTCCTACAATGAGCAGTTCTTC
D: TRBD1; J: TRBJ2-1; V: TRBV9; size: .; CDR3: CASSLRQGGHNEQFF; DNA: TGTGCCAGCAGCTTAAGACAGGGGGGTCACAATGAGCAGTTCTTC
D: TRBD2; J: TRBJ2-1; V: TRBV27; size: .; CDR3: CASSLGREGLFNEQFF; DNA: TGTGCCAGCAGTTTAGGGCGGGAGGGCCTATTCAATGAGCAGTTCTTC
D: .; J: TRBJ1-4; V: TRBV4-3; size: .; CDR3: CASSQDLGEKLFF; DNA: TGCGCCAGCAGCCAAGATTTGGGAGAAAAACTGTTTTTT
D: TRBD2; J: TRBJ2-7; V: TRBV12-3/TRBV12-4; size: .; CDR3: CASSLRGLAGVEQYF; DNA: TGTGCCAGCAGTTTAAGGGGGCTAGCGGGAGTCGAGCAGTACTTC
D: .; J: TRBJ1-1; V: TRBV2; size: few; CDR3: CASMTQASGTEAFF; DNA: TGTGCCAGCATGACTCAGGCGTCAGGCACTGAAGCTTTCTTT
D: .; J: TRBJ2-3; V: TRBV27; size: .; CDR3: CASSLGRPSTDTQYF; DNA: TGTGCCAGCAGTTTAGGGCGTCCCAGCACAGATACGCAGTATTTT
D: TRBD1; J: TRBJ1-2; V: TRBV3-1; size: many; CDR3: CASSQRQGSGGYTF; DNA: TGTGCCAGCAGCCAGAGACAGGGGTCTGGTGGCTACACCTTC
D: TRBD1; J: TRBJ2-7; V: TRBV20-1; size: .; CDR3: CSAPMAGGYEQYF; DNA: TGCAGTGCCCCGATGGCAGGGGGCTACGAGCAGTACTTC
D: TRBD2; J: TRBJ2-7; V: TRBV20-1; size: many; CDR3: CSATGTSAYEQYF; DNA: TGCAGTGCGACTGGAACTAGCGCCTACGAGCAGTACTTC